The clone carrying this TCR beta chain was recorded at least ten times. Researchers used genomic DNA as the template to profile TCR beta VDJ and CDR3. TCRdb recomputed calls from the reads with MiXCR, one row per CDR3 protein. The table shows 150,000 to 200,000 distinct CDR3 sequences, with around 48% occurring only once. This sample is part of a study of CD8+CD57+ T cells in acquired aplastic anemia. Study overall: Recorded DNA amounts for sorted CD4+ and CD8+ cells had an average of approximately 3 ug.

Patients selected for sequencing had displayed CD8+CD57+ cell expansion by flow cytometry. The sequenced sample was sorted CD4+, CD8+, or CD8+CD57+ T cells (not recorded which) from PBMCs. The sequence was obtained from a human donor with aplastic anemia.

The CDR3 is CASSLVREYEQYF. The CDR3 DNA reads as TGTGCCAGCAGCTTAGTCAGGGAGTACGAGCAGTACTTC. The chain joins TRBV11-3 to TRBJ2-7, with D perhaps assigned TRBD1 or TRBD2 (5 bases each). The germline V gene has CDR1 SGHNT and CDR2 YENEEA. The CDR3 is 13 residues long. V lost 1 base, J lost 4 bases, and 8 bases lay in between.